Below, 13 T cell receptor beta chains from the same sample are listed, as sequenced in a study of OX40 agonist ivuxolimab in advanced cancers. Clones were read by immunoSEQ multiplex PCR, and TCRdb kept only the in-frame ones, dropping some. This sample carries 68,000 or so clones, about 82% of them seen once, and the ten largest clones take 9.5% to 13%. Sample: CD4+ or CD8+ T cells sorted from blood, taken in a trial of the OX40 agonist ivuxolimab. The receptor source for this set is an adult with an advanced solid tumor such as melanoma, head and neck, liver or kidney cancer.

The rearrangement links TRBV19 to TRBJ1-3; D uncertain. This CDR3 has 16 residues. The V end lost 3 bases, the J end lost 3 bases, and 15 bases lay between the germline ends. Germline CDR1 LNHDA, CDR2 SQIVND (reference sequence). The CDR3 is CASSIVGRLRGNTIYF. CDR3 DNA: TGTGCCAGTAGTATCGTGGGCAGGTTGCGTGGAAACACCATATATTTT.

This chain links TRBV7-9 with TRBJ2-4, with D unclear. The CDR3 is 13 amino acids. V lost 2 bases, J lost 8 bases, and 10 bases lay in between. The germline V gene has CDR1 SEHNR and CDR2 FQNEAQ (reference sequence). The CDR3 nucleotides read TGTGCCAGCAGCTTAACGCCTAAGGACATTCAGTACTTC. Translated: CASSLTPKDIQYF. The variable domain in full, with the rest retrieved from reference TRBV7-9 and TRBJ2-4, is DTGVSQNPRHKITKRGQNVTFRCDPISEHNRLYWYRQTLGQGPEFLTYFQNEAQLEKSRLLSDRFSAERPKGSFSTLEIQRTEQGDSAMYLCASSLTPKDIQYFGAGTRLSVL.

With respect to this clone: The sample carries other DNA sequences with the same CDR3. This chain uses TRBV18 with TRBJ2-7; D unclear. This CDR3 has 12 residues. The germline CDR1 and CDR2 sequences are KGHSH and LQKENI. Trimming cost V 2 bases and J 6 bases, with 8 bases left between them. CDR3 amino acids: CASSPDSGEQYV. CDR3 nucleotide sequence: TGTGCCAGCTCACCAGATTCGGGCGAGCAGTACGTC.

V and J are TRBV5-4 and TRBJ2-5; TRBD2 agrees at 10 bases. CDR1 SGHNT and CDR2 YYREEE come from the germline V gene (reference sequence). The CDR3 is 15 amino acids. The ends lost 4 bases at V and 2 bases at J; junction bases unmatched: 5. The CDR3 sequence: CASSTSGAVQETQYF. The CDR3 DNA reads TGTGCCAGCAGCACTAGCGGGGCCGTACAAGAGACCCAGTACTTC. The full variable domain, its missing parts supplied by reference TRBV5-4 and TRBJ2-5, is ETGVTQSPTHLIKTRGQQVTLRCSSQSGHNTVSWYQQALGQGPQFIFQYYREEENGRGNFPPRFSGLQFPNYSSELNVNALELDDSALYLCASSTSGAVQETQYFGPGTRLLVL.

V and J are TRBV28 and TRBJ2-5, with 10 bases matching TRBD1. Germline V gene sequence: CDR1 MDHEN, CDR2 SYDVKM. Unmatched junction bases numbered 6, after V lost 3 bases and J lost 5 bases. The length of the CDR3 is 15 residues. CDR3 DNA: TGTGCCAGCAGTTTGGGACAGGGGTCCGGGGAGACCCAGTACTTC. Translation: CASSLGQGSGETQYF.

The rearrangement joins TRBV7-8 to TRBJ1-5; the D gene is possibly TRBD1 (5 bases). Germline CDR1 SGHVS, CDR2 FQNEAQ. The V gene lost 2 bases and the J gene lost 2 bases, with 13 bases spanning the gap. The CDR3 length is 16 residues. For the CDR3, the DNA is TGTGCCAGCAGCTTAAGTCGGGGCGTCGGCAATCAGCCCCAGCATTTT. Its translation: CASSLSRGVGNQPQHF.

The chain is built from TRBV11-2 and TRBJ1-5, with a possible D match to TRBD1 (5 bases). The CDR3 contains 17 residues. Germline CDR1 is SGHAT and CDR2 is FQNNGV. The V end was cut by 0 bases, the J end by 0 bases, with 12 bases between. Written as DNA, the CDR3 is TGTGCCAGCAGCTTAGATCGGGCAGGGTATAGCAATCAGCCCCAGCATTTT. Its protein product is CASSLDRAGYSNQPQHF.

The V and J genes are TRBV14 and TRBJ2-3; D call uncertain. The germline gives CDR1 SGHDN, CDR2 FVKESK. The V and J ends lost 0 bases and 3 bases respectively, with 16 bases between them. The CDR3 has 17 residues. The CDR3 DNA reads TGTGCCAGCAGCCAAGAGGTGGGGTGGGTCAGTACAGATACGCAGTATTTT. The encoded protein is CASSQEVGWVSTDTQYF.

V and J are TRBV14 and TRBJ1-6; D not resolved. The CDR3 is made up of 13 amino acids. From germline, CDR1 is SGHDN and CDR2 FVKESK. V gave up 1 base and J gave up 8 bases, with 6 bases separating them. The CDR3 loop is CASSQGLYSPLHF. DNA for the CDR3: TGTGCCAGCAGCCAAGGACTCTATTCACCCCTCCACTTT.

The chain employs TRBV18 and TRBJ2-5; a weak D match, TRBD2 (5 bases). The CDR3 has 14 residues. The V and J ends lost 6 bases and 5 bases respectively, with 16 bases between them. Per germline, CDR1 KGHSH and CDR2 LQKENI. The DNA for the CDR3 is TGTGCCAGCTCGGCCCTGGAGGTCGGGGAGACCCAGTACTTC. Amino acid sequence: CASSALEVGETQYF.

The rearrangement uses TRBV5-1 and TRBJ2-1; the match to TRBD2 covers 7 bases. The CDR3 loop spans 15 amino acids. V shed 0 bases, J shed 8 bases, and the junction held 8 bases outside the gene matches. Germline lookup yields CDR1 SGHRS and CDR2 YFSETQ. The CDR3 bases are TGCGCCAGCAGCTTGGTGGCGACTAGCCAAGATGAGCAGTTCTTC. Translated, it gives CASSLVATSQDEQFF.

The chain uses TRBV4-1 and TRBJ1-4; D is ambiguous. The germline V gene has CDR1 MGHRA and CDR2 YSYEKL. This CDR3 is 15 amino acids long. Trimming stripped 0 bases from V and 8 bases from J, with 13 bases between. The CDR3 here is CASSQDVVSREKLFF. Here the CDR3 DNA reads TGCGCCAGCAGCCAAGATGTGGTTAGCCGAGAAAAACTGTTTTTT.

V usage is TRBV7-9 and J usage is TRBJ2-1; TRBD1 is a possible D gene (5 bases). The CDR3 sequence is 13 residues long. The germline V and J ends were trimmed by 5 bases and 5 bases, with 10 bases remaining between them. Germline V CDR1 and CDR2: SEHNR, FQNEAQ (reference sequence). CDR3 amino acids: CASSPQGDNEQFF. CDR3 in DNA: TGTGCCAGCAGCCCGCAAGGGGACAATGAGCAGTTCTTC.